These 9 T cell receptor beta chains were all obtained from the same sample, sequenced in a study of PD-1 blockade in mismatch repair-deficient tumors. This table comes from immunoSEQ multiplex PCR, and its TCRdb copy is limited to in-frame clones, with some not included. Found here are just under 10,000 clones, approximately 83% of them singletons; the top ten hold 22%. The time point was: roughly ten-day in vitro stimulation with candidate neoantigen peptide 2. These TCRs' antigens remain unknown. Sequenced here: cells cultured in vitro, sampled from a patient treated with pembrolizumab. All receptors come from an adult with mismatch repair-deficient cancer.

The chain recombines TRBV7-3 with TRBJ2-3; 9 nucleotides match TRBD2. V was clipped by 2 bases and J by 1 base; unmatched bases: 4. There are 16 residues in the CDR3. Germline lookup yields CDR1 SGHTA and CDR2 FQGTGA. The CDR3 DNA reads as TGTGCCAGCAGCTTAGCGGGAGGGCCGGGCACAGATACGCAGTATTTT. This gives the protein CASSLAGGPGTDTQYF.

The chain recombines TRBV19 with TRBJ1-3, with D maybe TRBD1 (5 bases). The germline V gene has CDR1 LNHDA and CDR2 SQIVND (reference sequence). The length of the CDR3 is 13 residues. V shed 5 bases and J shed 8 bases, with 13 bases lying between them. CDR3 protein: CASSRDLPDTIYF. CDR3 bases: TGTGCCAGTAGTCGGGACCTCCCGGACACCATATATTTT.

This clone appeared a few times. The rearrangement joins TRBV10-1 to TRBJ2-2; TRBD2 is a possible D gene (6 bases). This CDR3 spans 15 amino acids. Per the germline V gene, CDR1 is WNHNN and CDR2 is SYGVQD (reference sequence). V dropped 9 bases and J dropped 2 bases, with 16 bases sitting between them. In DNA, the CDR3 is TGCGCCAGGGGAATTACTAGCCGCAACACCGGGGAGCTGTTTTTT. Translated: CARGITSRNTGELFF.

V is TRBV4-2 and J is TRBJ2-3; weak D call: TRBD2 (6 bases). The V gene's germline CDR1 is LGHNA and CDR2 YNFKEQ. This CDR3 contains 17 residues. The ends were cut back, 3 bases at V and 0 bases at J, with 16 bases in the middle. As DNA, the CDR3 is TGTGCCAGCAGCCAGGGGGACTGGGCGGAGAGCACAGATACGCAGTATTTT. It specifies CASSQGDWAESTDTQYF.

The chain links TRBV10-1 to TRBJ2-7; possibly TRBD2 for D (6 bases). This CDR3 contains 16 residues. CDR1 is WNHNN and CDR2 is SYGVQD in the germline V gene (reference sequence). Trimming took 0 bases from V and 3 from J, leaving 15 bases between them. CDR3 sequence (DNA): TGCGCCAGCAGTGAGTCCCGCGGAGGGACTTTCTACGAGCAGTACTTC. It codes for CASSESRGGTFYEQYF.

The chain combines TRBV9 with TRBJ2-1; D possibly corresponds to TRBD1 (6 bases). In germline, CDR1 is SGDLS, CDR2 YYNGEE. The ends were cut back, 3 bases at V and 4 bases at J, with 14 bases in the middle. This CDR3 spans 15 amino acids. Here the CDR3 DNA reads TGTGCCAGCAGCGCGGACCCAACAGGGTACAATGAGCAGTTCTTC. Residues: CASSADPTGYNEQFF.

This chain connects TRBV5-5 to TRBJ2-1; 12 positions agree with TRBD2. The CDR3 runs 19 residues. V dropped 4 bases and J dropped 1; count of bases not matched to a gene: 12. Looked up from germline, CDR1 is SGHKS and CDR2 is YYEKEE (reference sequence). CDR3 nucleotide sequence: TGTGCCAGCAGCATCGCGACTAGCGGGAGTGGGAGGTCCTACAATGAGCAGTTCTTC. Amino acid sequence: CASSIATSGSGRSYNEQFF. Combining the CDR3 with reference TRBV5-5 and TRBJ2-1 gives the whole variable domain DAGVTQSPTHLIKTRGQQVTLRCSPISGHKSVSWYQQVLGQGPQFIFQYYEKEERGRGNFPDRFSARQFPNYSSELNVNALLLGDSALYLCASSIATSGSGRSYNEQFFGPGTRLTVL.

V and J are TRBV18 and TRBJ1-3; D is unclear. V lost 5 bases and J 0 bases, leaving 8 bases between the germline ends. The CDR3 runs to 14 residues. The germline gives CDR1 KGHSH, CDR2 LQKENI. In nucleotides, the CDR3 is TGTGCCAGCTCAGATAACATCTCTGGAAACACCATATATTTT. Its translation is CASSDNISGNTIYF. The complete variable domain, with remaining parts taken from reference TRBV18 and TRBJ1-3, reads NAGVMQNPRHLVRRRGQEARLRCSPMKGHSHVYWYRQLPEEGLKFMVYLQKENIIDESGMPKERFSAEFPKEGPSILRIQQVVRGDSAAYFCASSDNISGNTIYFGEGSWLTVV.

The V call is TRBV6-6, the J call TRBJ2-1; D is perhaps TRBD2 (5 bases). The CDR3 has 13 amino acids. Between the trimmed V and J ends, which lost 6 bases and 2 bases, there was a span of 8 bases. The V gene's germline CDR1 is MNHNY and CDR2 SVGAGI (reference sequence). The CDR3 DNA reads as TGTGCCAGCAGCGGGAACCCCTACAATGAGCAGTTCTTC. It yields the protein CASSGNPYNEQFF.